This TCR beta chain was obtained from a study of blood T cell repertoires in COVID-19. This table comes from immunoSEQ multiplex PCR, and its TCRdb copy is limited to in-frame clones, with some not included. The sample includes about 100,000 clones, roughly 90% of them seen just once. CDR3 length equals 13 residues. CDR1 and CDR2 (germline): SGHTA, FQGTGA. The ends were cut back, 8 bases at V and 1 base at J, with 6 bases in the middle. This TCR was recovered from a man at least 80 years old with acute or convalescent COVID-19. Sequenced input: peripheral blood. The chain links TRBV7-3 to TRBJ1-6; D unclear. The CDR3 reads CASGRSYNSPLHF. CDR3 in DNA: TGTGCCAGCGGCAGGTCCTATAATTCACCCCTCCACTTT. The whole variable domain, filled in from reference TRBV7-3 and TRBJ1-6, reads GAGVSQTPSNKVTEKGKYVELRCDPISGHTALYWYRQSLGQGPEFLIYFQGTGAADDSGLPNDRFFAVRPEGSVSTLKIQRTERGDSAVYLCASGRSYNSPLHFGNGTRLTVT.